This T cell receptor (beta chain) was obtained from a study of T cell repertoires in cytomegalovirus infection. In the study overall: Public TCR beta signature analysis indicated the presence of both CMV infection and matching HLA type. Study-wide findings and caveats: HLA-C-restricted CMV clonotypes gave the most frequent clonotype in two of eight donors. People with CMV and the relevant HLA were identified by cumulative public TCR beta family frequency.

As for this clonotype: Its antigen remains unidentified.

TCRdb re-derived calls from the reads in MiXCR, one entry per CDR3 protein. This sample has just under 300,000 distinct CDR3 sequences, with around 9.6% found just once. Germline CDR1 DFQATT, CDR2 SNEGSKA (reference sequence). CDR3 size: 15 residues. Trimming removed 6 bases from V and 8 bases from J; junction bases left unmatched: 16. V is TRBV20-1 and J is TRBJ2-1; 7 bases are shared with TRBD1. Specimen: PBMCs. This clonotype was sampled from a human donor in good health (CMV status not recorded). Some clones in this sample may be carry-over from other donors' samples. As DNA, the CDR3 is TGCAGTGCCCGCCTCCATTACAGGGGAAACTATGAGCAGTTCTTC. Encoded protein: CSARLHYRGNYEQFF.